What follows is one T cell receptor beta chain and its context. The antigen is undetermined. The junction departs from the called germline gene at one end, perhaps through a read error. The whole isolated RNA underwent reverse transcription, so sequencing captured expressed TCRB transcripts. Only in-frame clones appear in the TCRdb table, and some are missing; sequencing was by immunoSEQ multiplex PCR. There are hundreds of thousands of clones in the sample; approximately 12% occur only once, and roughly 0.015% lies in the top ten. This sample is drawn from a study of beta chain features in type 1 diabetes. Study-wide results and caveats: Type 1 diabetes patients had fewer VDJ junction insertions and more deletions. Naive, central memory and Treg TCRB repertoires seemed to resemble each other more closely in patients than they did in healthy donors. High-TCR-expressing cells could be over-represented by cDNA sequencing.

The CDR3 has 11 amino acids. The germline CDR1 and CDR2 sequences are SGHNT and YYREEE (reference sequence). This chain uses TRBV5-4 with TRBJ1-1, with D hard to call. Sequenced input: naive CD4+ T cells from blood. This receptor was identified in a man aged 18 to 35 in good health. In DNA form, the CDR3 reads TGTGCCAGCAGCTTGAACACCGAATACCGATTT. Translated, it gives CASSLNTEYRF.